These 14 T cell receptor beta chains were all obtained from the same sample, sequenced in a study of shared clonotypes between healthy human individuals. Sequencing used immunoSEQ multiplex PCR; TCRdb keeps in-frame clones, though not all of them. The table has a few hundred thousand clones, under 80% seen once. The sequenced material came from memory CD4+ T cells sorted from blood. The subset was: CD45RA-negative fraction. These receptors all come from a man between 25 and 39 years old in good health.

This chain uses TRBV9 with TRBJ2-5; no definite D call. The CDR3 is 15 residues long. The germline gives CDR1 SGDLS, CDR2 YYNGEE. V was pared by 7 bases and J by 1 base, with 17 bases between. The CDR3 is CASHPRAGSQETQYF. The CDR3 DNA sequence: TGTGCCAGCCACCCCCGCGCCGGGTCCCAAGAGACCCAGTACTTC.

The chain couples TRBV18 to TRBJ2-1; D may be TRBD2 (5 bases). V lost 2 bases and J 5 bases, leaving 10 bases between the germline ends. CDR1 and CDR2 from the germline V gene are KGHSH and LQKENI. The CDR3 is 14 residues long. The CDR3 is CASSPGSLDNEQFF. The CDR3, as DNA: TGTGCCAGCTCACCAGGGAGCCTAGACAATGAGCAGTTCTTC.

This clone is deemed medium-sized. The chain couples TRBV7-8 to TRBJ2-7; TRBD2 matches 10 bases. In germline, CDR1 is SGHVS, CDR2 FQNEAQ. The CDR3 has 14 amino acids. Germline trimming cut 5 bases from V and 2 bases from J; bases unmatched to any gene: 3. The CDR3 loop is CASSLGLAAYEQYF. The CDR3 nucleotides read TGTGCCAGCAGCCTCGGACTAGCGGCCTACGAGCAGTACTTC.

This chain joins TRBV23-1 and TRBJ2-7; D gene ambiguous. TRBV23-1 counts as an open reading frame of uncertain function. The CDR3 is 13 residues long. V was trimmed by 9 bases and J by 4 bases, leaving 16 bases between them. The CDR3, as DNA: TGCGCCAGTCCCGGGCAACACAGTTACGAGCAGTACTTC. Translating it yields CASPGQHSYEQYF.

In this sample, this clone turned up many times. The rearrangement uses TRBV6-5 and TRBJ1-1; D unresolved. The V gene lost 5 bases and the J gene lost 5 bases, with 15 bases spanning the gap. Germline V gene sequence: CDR1 MNHEY, CDR2 SVGAGI. This CDR3 comprises 14 residues. Here the CDR3 DNA reads TGTGCCAGCAGTGAACCCAGGCGGCTTACTGAAGCTTTCTTT. Its translation: CASSEPRRLTEAFF.

The rearrangement uses TRBV28 and TRBJ1-1, with a tentative D call TRBD1 (5 bases). Germline CDR1 and CDR2: MDHEN and SYDVKM. V shed 8 bases and J shed 5 bases, with 18 bases lying between them. The CDR3 consists of 14 residues. The CDR3 region has the DNA TGTGCCAGCCAACCCTCAGGAGAGGGGACTGAAGCTTTCTTT. Its translation is CASQPSGEGTEAFF.

This clone has ten or more counts. The J gene is TRBJ2-7, the V gene TRBV28; the D gene could be TRBD1 or TRBD2 (5 bases each). This CDR3 spans 13 amino acids. Trimming took off 7 bases at V and 4 bases at J, with 14 bases between the two ends. The germline V gene has CDR1 MDHEN and CDR2 SYDVKM. CDR3 nucleotides: TGTGCCAGCACACAGCCGGGGCTATACGAGCAGTACTTC. It codes for CASTQPGLYEQYF.

This clone was seen more than once but under ten times. The CDR3 coding sequence is TGTGCCAGCAGCCTCTCTGCGCGCCTCACAGATACGCAGTATTTT. Encoded protein: CASSLSARLTDTQYF. This chain connects TRBV5-5 to TRBJ2-3; D remains unclear. The germline CDR1 and CDR2 sequences are SGHKS and YYEKEE (reference sequence). CDR3 length: 15 amino acids. Trimming took 4 bases from V and 2 from J, leaving 14 bases between them.

This clone showed up just a few times. The chain carries TRBV7-3 and TRBJ1-1; D is unclear. CDR3 length: 13 amino acids. Deletions cut 4 bases from V and 3 bases from J, with 9 bases between. Germline CDR1 is SGHTA and CDR2 is FQGTGA. Written as DNA, the CDR3 is TGTGCCAGCAGCTCCGATCCGGACACTGAAGCTTTCTTT. Protein product: CASSSDPDTEAFF.

A single count supports this clone. The gene calls are TRBV7-9 and TRBJ2-7, with D perhaps matching TRBD1 or TRBD2 (5 bases each). Germline CDR1 is SEHNR and CDR2 is FQNEAQ (reference sequence). V shed 2 bases and J shed 5 bases, with 16 bases lying between them. CDR3 length: 15 amino acids. CDR3 protein: CASSLWSPGTDEQYF. DNA of the CDR3: TGTGCCAGCAGCTTATGGTCCCCAGGGACCGACGAGCAGTACTTC.

The chain links TRBV4-1 to TRBJ1-2; D gene ambiguous. This CDR3 spans 15 amino acids. Trimming left V 1 base short and J 2 bases short, with 11 bases between. Per germline, CDR1 MGHRA and CDR2 YSYEKL. The CDR3 reads CASSQVSAGNYGYTF. As DNA, the CDR3 is TGCGCCAGCAGCCAAGTATCTGCGGGAAACTATGGCTACACCTTC.

The chain couples TRBV14 to TRBJ2-2; D is possibly TRBD1 or TRBD2 (5 bases each). V gave up 4 bases and J gave up 5 bases, with 8 bases separating them. The CDR3 sequence is 13 residues long. Per germline, CDR1 SGHDN and CDR2 FVKESK. The DNA of the CDR3 is TGTGCCAGCAGCCGGGGGTTTACCGGGGAGCTGTTTTTT. Residues: CASSRGFTGELFF.

J is TRBJ2-1 and V is TRBV18, with a possible D match to TRBD1 (5 bases). This CDR3 contains 15 residues. V lost 8 bases to trimming and J lost 0 bases, with 14 bases between them. CDR1 KGHSH and CDR2 LQKENI come from the germline V gene. This CDR3 reads CASVQARSSYNEQFF. In nucleotides, the CDR3 is TGTGCCAGCGTACAGGCCCGTAGCTCCTACAATGAGCAGTTCTTC.

The J gene is TRBJ1-1, the V gene TRBV28, with D hard to call. CDR1 is MDHEN and CDR2 is SYDVKM in the germline V gene. The CDR3 totals 14 residues. The V and J ends lost 2 bases and 3 bases respectively, with 10 bases between them. CDR3: CASSLKAKDTEAFF. The CDR3 nucleotides read TGTGCCAGCAGTTTAAAAGCCAAAGACACTGAAGCTTTCTTT.